This TCR beta chain is from a study of blood T cell repertoires in COVID-19. Study-level background: Sites in the United States, Italy and Spain provided acute and convalescent COVID-19 samples. PBMCs, B-cell-depleted T cells, or T cells provided the cDNA or gDNA that made up the material.

CDR3 length: 11 amino acids. The germline V and J ends were trimmed by 4 bases and 3 bases, with 3 bases remaining between them. Original data processing: Nucleated cell number was recorded as an estimate derived from reference gene primer amplification. The method was immunoSEQ multiplex PCR; TCRdb's version includes in-frame clones alone and lacks a portion of them. Clone size and V and J calls were adopted from that table, with D and trimming inferred from the DNA. The sample has about 24,000 clones; 89% are singletons. The clonotype comes from a woman in her sixties or seventies with active COVID-19. The V gene is TRBV12-3 or TRBV12-4, the J gene TRBJ2-5; D is undetermined. The source material was peripheral blood. CDR3 in amino acids: CASSSEETQYF. The DNA for the CDR3 is TGTGCCAGCAGTTCGGAAGAGACCCAGTACTTC.